The 3 T cell receptor beta chains in this list originate from one sample, sequenced in a study of shared clonotypes between healthy human individuals (TCRdb year 2020). CD8 naive samples were CD45RO-negative cells positively selected for CCR7, giving a CD45RA+CCR7+ population that excluded TemRA cells. The library was built by means of the immunoSEQ multiplex PCR assay. Imported from immuneACCESS, the table was reduced by TCRdb to in-frame sequences with V and J called. These copies leave out some clones; in studies compared against another copy, an unresolved V gene accounts for under half, and the cause of the remainder is not known. The sample has roughly 2.1 million clones on record, more than 85% of them singletons. The top ten clones comprise about 1.5% of the sample. Sequences were obtained from naive CD8+ T cells from PBMCs. The sample's cell subset or site label, in plain terms: CD45RA+CCR7+. Receptors originate from a young man in good health. Some clones in this sample may be carry-over from other donors' samples.

The gene calls are TRBV7-2 and TRBJ2-7, with 8 bases aligning to TRBD1. Germline-derived CDR1 and CDR2 are SGHTA and FQGNSA. CDR3 size: 14 residues. Unmatched junction bases numbered 3, after V lost 2 bases and J lost 3 bases. CDR3 in amino acids: CASSLRQGHYEQYF. The CDR3 DNA reads as TGTGCCAGCAGCTTAAGACAGGGGCACTACGAGCAGTACTTC.

The gene calls are TRBV27 and TRBJ2-4; no firm D call. Germline CDR1 is MNHEY and CDR2 is SMNVEV (reference sequence). Trimming removed 3 bases at V and 3 bases at J, with 3 bases between. The CDR3 is 12 residues long. In DNA, the CDR3 is TGTGCCAGCAGTTTTATCAAAAACATTCAGTACTTC. Translating it yields CASSFIKNIQYF.

The chain joins TRBV4-3 to TRBJ2-1, with 9 bases identical to TRBD2. Germline CDR1 LGHNA, CDR2 YSLEER. V dropped 1 base and J dropped 7; count of bases not matched to a gene: 5. The CDR3 totals 15 residues. CDR3 in amino acids: CASSQGLAEGNEQFF. The CDR3 DNA sequence: TGCGCCAGCAGCCAAGGACTAGCGGAGGGGAATGAGCAGTTCTTC.